This T cell receptor beta chain was recovered during a study of identical twins. Study-wide results and limits: Less excess twin sharing appeared in beta out-of-frame sequences. The presence of invariant MAIT and iNKT cells could partly confound analyses of zero-insertion sequences. Whereas memory repertoires showed no such difference, abundant cord blood beta clonotypes carried fewer insertions.

TCRdb re-derived calls from the 5' RACE reads in MiXCR, one entry per CDR3 protein. Of 400,000 to 550,000 distinct CDR3 sequences listed, around 15% are singletons. Germline V gene sequence: CDR1 SGHKS, CDR2 YYEKEE (reference sequence). The trim removed 2 bases at V and 3 bases at J, leaving 6 bases unmatched. The CDR3 is 15 residues long. This clonotype was seen ten or more times. Its antigen is as yet unknown. The same sample was also studied in work on yellow fever vaccine responses in identical twins. That study adds: Reported findings indicate that twins' vaccine T cell responses seemed partially convergent, partially personalized.

The genes are TRBV5-5 and TRBJ2-7, with 9 bases that match TRBD1. This receptor was identified in a woman under 30 in good health. Sequencing was done on a sample of CD4+ T cells sorted from blood. Written as DNA, the CDR3 is TGTGCCAGCAGCTTTGGAGGGACAGGGCGCTACGAGCAGTACTTC. It encodes CASSFGGTGRYEQYF.